One TCR beta chain is described in this entry. This entry is derived from a study of control samples from healthy donors and cancer patients. The CDR3 spans 15 residues. Unmatched junction bases numbered 6, after V lost 2 bases and J lost 1 base. The germline V gene has CDR1 SGHTS and CDR2 YDEGEE. Assay: immunoSEQ multiplex PCR; the TCRdb copy retains only in-frame clones and omits some. Of 40,000 to 55,000 clones in the sample, more than 85% were seen once. The chain has TRBV5-8 and TRBJ2-7; 7 nucleotides match TRBD1. Sequencing was done on a sample of PBMCs. The source of this sequence is a woman aged 45-59 years with head and neck cancer. DNA of the CDR3: TGTGCCAGCAGCTTAGCTACGGGACAGTCCTACGAGCAGTACTTC. Encoded protein: CASSLATGQSYEQYF. Based on the CDR3 plus reference TRBV5-8 and TRBJ2-7, the full variable domain is EAGVTQSPTHLIKTRGQQATLRCSPISGHTSVYWYQQALGLGLQFLLWYDEGEERNRGNFPPRFSGRQFPNYSSELNVNALELEDSALYLCASSLATGQSYEQYFGPGTRLTVT.